This TCR beta chain was documented in a study of response to subunit inactivated influenza vaccine. Study-wide results and limits: Authors proposed each seasonal influenza vaccination draws in few new T cells.

This clonotype was detected only a few times. The antigen remains unidentified. MiXCR was run by TCRdb on the RT-PCR reads, yielding one entry per CDR3 protein. The sample carries hundreds of thousands of distinct CDR3 sequences, around 15% recorded once. The V and J ends lost 1 base and 7 bases respectively, with 14 bases between them. CDR1 and CDR2 (germline): LGHNT, FRNRAP. The CDR3 is 14 amino acids. This TCR was recovered from a man aged 45-65 years who received an inactivated influenza vaccine. The starting material was PBMCs from blood, obtained roughly 15 days before vaccination. The J gene is TRBJ2-7, the V gene TRBV12-5; maybe TRBD1 (6 bases). The CDR3 DNA is TGTGCTAGTGGTTTGGCCGCACTCCAGGGGGAGCAGTACTTC. It translates to CASGLAALQGEQYF.